These 27 T cell receptor beta chains came from one sample sequenced in a study of T cell repertoires in cytomegalovirus infection. Which antigens these TCRs recognize remains unknown. Each CDR3 protein is one row after TCRdb ran MiXCR on the reads. This table holds approximately 110,000 distinct CDR3 sequences, 30% found once. Sequences were derived from CD8+ T cells from cultured PBMCs, sampled from culture after CMV antigen stimulation. These receptors originate from a human donor in good health (CMV status not recorded). Some clones in this sample may be carry-over from other donors' samples.

The V gene is TRBV7-6, the J gene TRBJ1-1, with D perhaps TRBD1 (5 bases). Germline lookup yields CDR1 SGHVS and CDR2 FNYEAQ. CDR3 length: 16 residues. V shed 5 bases and J shed 0 bases, with 16 bases lying between them. The CDR3, as DNA: TGTGCCAGCAGCCATACGACAGAGTTTCTGAACACTGAAGCTTTCTTT. It encodes CASSHTTEFLNTEAFF.

The sample holds many counts of this clonotype. The chain employs TRBV7-2 and TRBJ2-6; 7 nucleotides agree with TRBD2. Germline trimming cut 5 bases from V and 0 bases from J; bases unmatched to any gene: 7. This CDR3 contains 17 residues. The germline V gene encodes CDR1 SGHTA and CDR2 FQGNSA. CDR3 nucleotides: TGTGCCAGCAGCCGACAGTCGGGGGGCTCTGGGGCCAACGTCCTGACTTTC. Protein: CASSRQSGGSGANVLTF.

A remark on this clonotype: A read error may be the cause here, since a much bigger clone is one base away. The V and J genes are TRBV7-9 and TRBJ1-4; perhaps TRBD1 as D (6 bases). Germline-derived CDR1 and CDR2 are SEHNR and FQNEAQ (reference sequence). The CDR3 covers 13 residues. The CDR3, as DNA: TGTGCCAGCAGCCAGGACAGCGATGAAGAACTGTTTTTT. Its protein is CASSQDSDEELFF. The full variable domain, completed using reference TRBV7-9 and TRBJ1-4, is DTGVSQNPRHKITKRGQNVTFRCDPISEHNRLYWYRQTLGQGPEFLTYFQNEAQLEKSRLLSDRFSAERPKGSFSTLEIQRTEQGDSAMYLCASSQDSDEELFFGSGTQLSVL.

The chain combines TRBV7-9 with TRBJ2-7; no clear D gene. The CDR3 length is 13 residues. Trimming removed 5 bases from V and 2 bases from J, with 10 bases in between. CDR1 is SEHNR, CDR2 FQNEAQ, per germline (reference sequence). The CDR3 DNA reads TGTGCCAGCAGCCGGGCAGGTACCTACGAGCAGTACTTC. The encoded protein is CASSRAGTYEQYF.

This clonotype has a handful of counts. The rearrangement uses TRBV20-1 and TRBJ2-5; D might be TRBD2 (5 bases). Germline-derived CDR1 and CDR2 are DFQATT and SNEGSKA (reference sequence). The ends were cut back, 6 bases at V and 2 bases at J, with 25 bases in the middle. This CDR3 contains 17 residues. As DNA, the CDR3 is TGCAGTGCCCAGAGGGCAACCCAGGACGACCTACAAGAGACCCAGTACTTC. It translates to CSAQRATQDDLQETQYF.

The V call is TRBV6-1, the J call TRBJ2-7, with 13 bases fitting TRBD2. The germline CDR1 and CDR2 sequences are MNHNS and SASEGT. V shed 1 base, J shed 0 bases, and the junction held 3 bases outside the gene matches. The length of the CDR3 is 17 residues. The CDR3 loop reads CASSEGTSGGSSYEQYF. The CDR3 DNA reads TGTGCCAGCAGTGAAGGGACTAGCGGGGGTTCCTCCTACGAGCAGTACTTC.

The rearrangement uses TRBV19 and TRBJ2-1; 9 nucleotides align to TRBD2. J lost 4 bases, V lost 1 base, and 5 bases had no gene match. The CDR3 is 16 residues long. Per germline, CDR1 LNHDA and CDR2 SQIVND (reference sequence). In nucleotides, the CDR3 is TGTGCCAGTAGTATAGTTGGCGGGGGGGCTTACAATGAGCAGTTCTTC. Translation gives CASSIVGGGAYNEQFF.

CDR3 sequence: CASSLGPNSNEQFF. The CDR3 region has the DNA TGTGCCAGCAGCTTAGGTCCCAACAGCAATGAGCAGTTCTTC. The chain uses TRBV7-6 and TRBJ2-1, with no clear D. Germline V CDR1 and CDR2: SGHVS, FNYEAQ. Trimming stripped 1 base from V and 6 bases from J, with 10 bases between. The CDR3 sequence is 14 residues long.

This clonotype was counted between two and nine times. This rearrangement joins TRBV6-1 to TRBJ2-5; unclear D gene. Germline V gene data show CDR1 as MNHNS and CDR2 as SASEGT. This CDR3 is 12 amino acids long. Deletions cut 2 bases from V and 5 bases from J, with 6 bases between. The CDR3 sequence: CASSEQRETQYF. In DNA form, the CDR3 reads TGTGCCAGCAGTGAACAACGGGAGACCCAGTACTTC.

V usage is TRBV20-1 and J usage is TRBJ1-1; D ambiguous. Per the germline V gene, CDR1 is DFQATT and CDR2 is SNEGSKA (reference sequence). This CDR3 contains 16 residues. Trimming left V 0 bases short and J 0 bases short, with 14 bases between. For the CDR3, the DNA is TGCAGTGCTAGAGATTCTTTAAGTTCGGTGAACACTGAAGCTTTCTTT. It translates to CSARDSLSSVNTEAFF.

This clonotype occurred once. A read error may produce the germline difference seen at one junction end. The chain combines TRBV28 with TRBJ2-7, with 8 bases fitting TRBD1. CDR1 and CDR2 from the germline V gene are MDHEN and SYDVKM. The CDR3 loop spans 14 amino acids. CDR3 sequence: CASSLAGGSNEQYF. The CDR3 nucleotides are TGTGCCAGCAGTTTGGCAGGGGGCTCCAACGAGCAGTACTTC. Looking up the rest from reference TRBV28 and TRBJ2-7 gives the full variable domain: DVKVTQSSRYLVKRTGEKVFLECVQDMDHENMFWYRQDPGLGLRLIYFSYDVKMKEKGDIPEGYSVSREKKERFSLILESASTNQTSMYLCASSLAGGSNEQYFGPGTRLTVT.

The rearrangement links TRBV4-1 to TRBJ2-1; weak D call: TRBD1 (5 bases). The length of the CDR3 is 16 residues. V lost 3 bases and J lost 6, with 18 bases in between. Germline CDR1 reads MGHRA; CDR2 reads YSYEKL. DNA of the CDR3: TGCGCCAGCAGCCACTTAGACAGCCTAGGGGCCAATGAGCAGTTCTTC. Its protein is CASSHLDSLGANEQFF.

The chain is built from TRBV6-6 and TRBJ1-4; D is uncertain. V was cut by 7 bases and J by 0 bases, with 15 bases left in between. CDR3 length: 16 amino acids. The germline CDR1 and CDR2 sequences are MNHNY and SVGAGI (reference sequence). CDR3 protein: CASTNEEIATNEKLFF. CDR3 nucleotides: TGTGCCAGCACTAACGAGGAAATTGCAACTAATGAAAAACTGTTTTTT.

The chain couples TRBV6-1 to TRBJ1-1; D unclear. V was clipped by 1 base and J by 1 base, with 10 bases between them. CDR3 length: 15 residues. CDR1 is MNHNS and CDR2 is SASEGT in the germline V gene. The CDR3: CASSEGWQKNTEAFF. CDR3 DNA: TGTGCCAGCAGTGAAGGGTGGCAGAAGAACACTGAAGCTTTCTTT.

This clonotype showed up just once. The rearrangement links TRBV11-3 to TRBJ2-1; D assignment may be TRBD1 or TRBD2 (5 bases each). Germline V CDR1 and CDR2: SGHNT, YENEEA. The CDR3 extends over 16 amino acids. The V end lost 5 bases, the J end lost 6 bases, and 20 bases lay between the germline ends. CDR3 in amino acids: CASSTRDGPNLNEQFF. The DNA of the CDR3 is TGTGCCAGCAGCACTAGGGACGGGCCAAACCTCAATGAGCAGTTCTTC.

This clonotype was detected a few times. This chain uses TRBV7-8 with TRBJ2-1, with TRBD2 identical over 9 bases. CDR1 and CDR2 (germline): SGHVS, FQNEAQ. This CDR3 is built from 16 residues. J was trimmed by 5 bases and V by 4 bases; bases with no gene match: 9. DNA of the CDR3: TGTGCCAGCAGCTCCCTAGCTGGCGGGGGGGACAATGAGCAGTTCTTC. It encodes CASSSLAGGGDNEQFF.

This chain uses TRBV19 with TRBJ2-3; TRBD2 is a possible D gene (6 bases). The V end lost 6 bases, the J end lost 3 bases, and 16 bases lay between the germline ends. In germline, CDR1 is LNHDA, CDR2 SQIVND (reference sequence). This CDR3 has 15 amino acids. Written as DNA, the CDR3 is TGTGCCAGTAGATCGTTGGAGGGTGAAACAGATACGCAGTATTTT. Amino acid sequence: CASRSLEGETDTQYF.

The chain is built from TRBV27 and TRBJ2-3; 8 bases fit TRBD1. V lost 3 bases to trimming and J lost 4 bases; unmatched junction nucleotides: 6. The CDR3 has 15 amino acids. CDR1 is MNHEY and CDR2 is SMNVEV in the germline V gene (reference sequence). Here the CDR3 DNA reads TGTGCCAGCAGTTTCAGGGGGCGAGGTTCAGATACGCAGTATTTT. Translation gives CASSFRGRGSDTQYF.

The J gene is TRBJ2-7, the V gene TRBV7-3, with TRBD1 identical over 7 bases. After removal of 2 bases from V and 0 bases from J, the junction contained 16 bases not matched to a gene. Germline V CDR1 and CDR2: SGHTA, FQGTGA. The CDR3 has 19 amino acids. The CDR3 loop is CASSLDASAGGFYSYEQYF. The CDR3 nucleotides read TGTGCCAGCAGCTTAGATGCTTCGGCAGGGGGATTTTACTCCTACGAGCAGTACTTC.

This clonotype came up many times. The chain is built from TRBV7-2 and TRBJ2-7; possible D gene TRBD2, 7 bases. V lost 5 bases, J lost 5 bases, and 16 bases lay in between. Germline CDR1 reads SGHTA; CDR2 reads FQGNSA. There are 14 residues in the CDR3. The CDR3 loop reads CASSPREAGDEQYF. CDR3 nucleotides: TGTGCCAGCAGCCCCCGGGAGGCAGGGGACGAGCAGTACTTC. Drawing the rest from reference TRBV7-2 and TRBJ2-7, the complete variable domain is GAGVSQSPSNKVTEKGKDVELRCDPISGHTALYWYRQSLGQGLEFLIYFQGNSAPDKSGLPSDRFSAERTGGSVSTLTIQRTQQEDSAVYLCASSPREAGDEQYFGPGTRLTVT.

This clonotype was counted between two and nine times. The chain couples TRBV12-3 or TRBV12-4 to TRBJ1-2; 10 positions match TRBD1. Trimming at V came to 5 bases and at J to 12 bases, leaving 6 bases not matched to a gene. This CDR3 is built from 12 residues. Written as DNA, the CDR3 is TGTGCCAGCAGTCCAGGGACAGGGGCGGACACCTTC. This codes for CASSPGTGADTF.

This clonotype was detected a few times. The rearrangement links TRBV7-9 to TRBJ1-1; D gene ambiguous. CDR1 is SEHNR and CDR2 is FQNEAQ in the germline V gene (reference sequence). The CDR3 has 14 residues. Between the trimmed V and J ends, which lost 8 bases and 0 bases, there was a span of 13 bases. CDR3 in amino acids: CASATFGVNTEAFF. The DNA for the CDR3 is TGTGCCAGCGCCACCTTCGGAGTGAACACTGAAGCTTTCTTT.

This clonotype turned up a few times. The chain joins TRBV19 to TRBJ2-5, with D perhaps matching TRBD1 or TRBD2 (5 bases each). This CDR3 is built from 14 residues. Germline CDR1 is LNHDA and CDR2 is SQIVND (reference sequence). V gave up 6 bases and J gave up 0 bases, with 11 bases separating them. For the CDR3, the DNA is TGTGCCAGTAGAAAACCGGGACACCAAGAGACCCAGTACTTC. The encoded protein is CASRKPGHQETQYF.

This clonotype was detected a few times. The rearrangement joins TRBV7-2 to TRBJ2-3; 8 positions agree with TRBD2. This CDR3 is built from 15 residues. The V gene end was trimmed by 5 bases and the J gene end by 2 bases; junction bases not matched to a gene: 6. The germline CDR1 and CDR2 sequences are SGHTA and FQGNSA. This CDR3 reads CASSLTSGSTDTQYF. Written as DNA, the CDR3 is TGTGCCAGCAGCCTCACTAGCGGATCCACAGATACGCAGTATTTT.

The CDR3 region is CASSPGGAAYEQYF. Here the CDR3 DNA reads TGTGCCAGTAGTCCGGGCGGGGCCGCCTACGAGCAGTACTTC. The chain employs TRBV19 and TRBJ2-7; D possibly corresponds to TRBD2 (6 bases). The ends were cut back, 5 bases at V and 2 bases at J, with 13 bases in the middle. There are 14 residues in the CDR3. The V gene's germline CDR1 is LNHDA and CDR2 SQIVND (reference sequence).

V usage is TRBV3-1 and J usage is TRBJ2-7; 9 positions agree with TRBD1. Losses at the gene ends were 4 bases for V and 2 bases for J; bases not matched to a gene: 3. This CDR3 has 14 amino acids. The germline V gene has CDR1 LGHDT and CDR2 YNNKEL (reference sequence). CDR3: CASSRRDRAYEQYF. The DNA for the CDR3 is TGTGCCAGCAGCCGACGGGACAGGGCCTACGAGCAGTACTTC.

The CDR3 DNA reads as TGTGCCAGCAGACCTCAGGGAGGGCAAGAGACCCAGTACTTC. It translates to CASRPQGGQETQYF. This chain uses TRBV12-3 or TRBV12-4 with TRBJ2-5; TRBD2 agrees at 7 bases. V shed 6 bases, J shed 2 bases, and the junction held 6 bases outside the gene matches. The CDR3 contains 14 residues.